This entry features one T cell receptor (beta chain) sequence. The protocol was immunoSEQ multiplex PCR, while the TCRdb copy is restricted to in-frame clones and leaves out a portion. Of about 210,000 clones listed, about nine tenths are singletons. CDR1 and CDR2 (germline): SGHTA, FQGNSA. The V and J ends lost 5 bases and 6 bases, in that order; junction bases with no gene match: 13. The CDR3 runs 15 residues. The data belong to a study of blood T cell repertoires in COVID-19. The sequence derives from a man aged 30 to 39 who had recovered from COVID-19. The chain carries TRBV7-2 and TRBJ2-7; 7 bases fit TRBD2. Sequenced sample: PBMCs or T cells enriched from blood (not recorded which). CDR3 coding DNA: TGTGCCAGCAGCCCCCAGGCGGGACTACCGGCCGAGCAGTACTTC. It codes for CASSPQAGLPAEQYF.